Listed below are T cell receptor beta chains from one sample, sequenced in a study of metastatic and nonmetastatic thyroid tumors. TCRdb reprocessed the PCR reads using MiXCR. The table lists thousands of clones, roughly 15% of them singletons. Sequenced sample: blood. Every receptor here comes from a female donor with papillary thyroid cancer or a benign thyroid nodule (not recorded which). Some clones in this sample may be carry-over from other donors' samples. CDR3s include the opening cysteine and the closing phenylalanine or tryptophan. D genes are given only for firm matches. Size tells how often a clone was seen (once, few, many) or the class of an expanded clone, and some rows leave it out.

CDR3aa,v_gene,d_gene,abundance,j_gene
CASNIGPSGLGNEQFF,TRBV19,.,many,TRBJ2-1
CATSDPSGTSYNEQFF,TRBV24-1,.,medium-sized,TRBJ2-1
CASSQTGDRGYYEQYF,TRBV14,TRBD1,many,TRBJ2-7
CASSIRTSASYEQYF,TRBV2,TRBD2,.,TRBJ2-7
CASSASRDSINSNQPQHF,TRBV4-1,.,many,TRBJ1-5
CRAEEINEQFF,TRBV6-1,.,few,TRBJ2-1
CASSLGVYTEAFF,TRBV27,.,.,TRBJ1-1
CASRPNRDRKETQYF,TRBV3-1,TRBD1,many,TRBJ2-5
CASSFGSSYGYTF,TRBV5-6,.,.,TRBJ1-2
CASIKTDRRVYTF,TRBV6-1,.,few,TRBJ1-2
CASSPGETGKEQFF,TRBV18,TRBD1,many,TRBJ2-1
CACSRGSDQPQHF,TRBV19,.,few,TRBJ1-5
CASSKWGANYGYTF,TRBV5-6,.,many,TRBJ1-2
CSVGTGPNYGYTF,TRBV29-1,TRBD1,medium-sized,TRBJ1-2
CASSLSGTSGRADTQYF,TRBV7-3,TRBD2,medium-sized,TRBJ2-3
CASSEALGQAYEHYF,TRBV6-1,.,.,TRBJ2-7
CASSRYNEQFF,TRBV5-6,.,many,TRBJ2-1
CASSHSMGRGTYEQYF,TRBV4-1,.,medium-sized,TRBJ2-7
CASSFRDRDYGYTF,TRBV27,.,.,TRBJ1-2
CASSLSRRYQETQYF,TRBV28,.,medium-sized,TRBJ2-5